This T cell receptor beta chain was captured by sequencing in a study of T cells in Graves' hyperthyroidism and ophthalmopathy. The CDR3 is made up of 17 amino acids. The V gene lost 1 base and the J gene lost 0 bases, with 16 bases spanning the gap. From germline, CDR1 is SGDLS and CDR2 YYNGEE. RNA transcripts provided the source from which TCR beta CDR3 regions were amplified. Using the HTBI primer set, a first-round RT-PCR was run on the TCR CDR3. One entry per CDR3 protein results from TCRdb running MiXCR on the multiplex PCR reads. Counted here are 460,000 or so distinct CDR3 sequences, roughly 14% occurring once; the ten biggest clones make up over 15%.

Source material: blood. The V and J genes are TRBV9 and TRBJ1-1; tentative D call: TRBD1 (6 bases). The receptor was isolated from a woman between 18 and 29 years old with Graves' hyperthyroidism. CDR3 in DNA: TGTGCCAGCAGCGTAAGTGCAGGGGCCTCAGTGAACACTGAAGCTTTCTTT. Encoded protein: CASSVSAGASVNTEAFF.